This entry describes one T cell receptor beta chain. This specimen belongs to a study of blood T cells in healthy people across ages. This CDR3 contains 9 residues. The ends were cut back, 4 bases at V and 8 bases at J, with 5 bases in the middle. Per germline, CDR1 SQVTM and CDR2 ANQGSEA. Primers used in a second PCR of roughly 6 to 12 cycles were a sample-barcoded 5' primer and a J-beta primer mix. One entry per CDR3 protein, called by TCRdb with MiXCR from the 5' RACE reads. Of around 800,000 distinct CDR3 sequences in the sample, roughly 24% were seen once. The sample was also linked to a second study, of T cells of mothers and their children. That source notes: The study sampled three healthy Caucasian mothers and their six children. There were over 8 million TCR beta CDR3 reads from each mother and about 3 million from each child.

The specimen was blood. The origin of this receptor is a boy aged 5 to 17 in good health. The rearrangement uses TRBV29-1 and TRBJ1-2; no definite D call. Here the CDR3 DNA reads TGCAGCGTTGTAAGGGGCTACACCTTC. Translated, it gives CSVVRGYTF.